These T cell receptor beta chains were read from a single sample in a study of CD8 T cells in Susac syndrome. One entry per CDR3 protein, called by TCRdb with MiXCR from the immunoSEQ multiplex PCR reads. The sample holds 250,000 or so distinct CDR3 sequences, about 94% seen once. The sequenced sample consisted of CD4+ T cells from PBMCs. These receptors were taken from a human donor with multiple sclerosis. The conserved cysteine and the conserved F or W are not part of the CDR3 here. D genes are given only for firm matches. The size entry is marked missing in some rows and otherwise reads once, few, many or a size class.

CDR3aa: STGFYEQY
j_gene: TRBJ2-7
v_gene: TRBV20-1
abundance: NA
d_gene: NA

CDR3aa: ASGVTATYEQY
j_gene: TRBJ2-7
v_gene: TRBV6-5
abundance: NA
d_gene: NA

CDR3aa: AWRVRGDTEAF
j_gene: TRBJ1-1
v_gene: TRBV30
abundance: once
d_gene: TRBD1

CDR3aa: ASSTQGARGLEQY
j_gene: TRBJ2-7
v_gene: TRBV6-1
abundance: NA
d_gene: TRBD1

CDR3aa: ASSYAYTGLRGTGELF
j_gene: TRBJ2-2
v_gene: TRBV6-2/TRBV6-3
abundance: NA
d_gene: NA

CDR3aa: ASSLWGSTEAF
j_gene: TRBJ1-1
v_gene: TRBV18
abundance: few
d_gene: NA

CDR3aa: ASSPGLAGGVSYEQY
j_gene: TRBJ2-7
v_gene: TRBV19
abundance: NA
d_gene: TRBD2

CDR3aa: ASSFRAGGGHNEQF
j_gene: TRBJ2-1
v_gene: TRBV3-1
abundance: NA
d_gene: TRBD2

CDR3aa: ASSFPRERDTQY
j_gene: TRBJ2-3
v_gene: TRBV11-3
abundance: NA
d_gene: NA

CDR3aa: ASSPRTGEGTEAF
j_gene: TRBJ1-1
v_gene: TRBV5-4
abundance: NA
d_gene: TRBD1

CDR3aa: SVENGAEAF
j_gene: TRBJ1-1
v_gene: TRBV29-1
abundance: NA
d_gene: NA

CDR3aa: ASSQDALGEQY
j_gene: TRBJ2-7
v_gene: TRBV3-1
abundance: NA
d_gene: NA

CDR3aa: ASSQIGNADSPLH
j_gene: TRBJ1-6
v_gene: TRBV3-1
abundance: NA
d_gene: NA

CDR3aa: ASIRDMNTGELF
j_gene: TRBJ2-2
v_gene: TRBV5-1
abundance: NA
d_gene: NA

CDR3aa: SANDRVRNQPQH
j_gene: TRBJ1-5
v_gene: TRBV20-1
abundance: NA
d_gene: TRBD1

CDR3aa: ASSREHGRETQY
j_gene: TRBJ2-5
v_gene: TRBV3-1
abundance: NA
d_gene: NA

CDR3aa: ASSPRDIINEKLF
j_gene: TRBJ1-4
v_gene: TRBV6-2/TRBV6-3
abundance: NA
d_gene: NA

CDR3aa: SARGDSLYGYT
j_gene: TRBJ1-2
v_gene: TRBV20-1
abundance: NA
d_gene: TRBD1

CDR3aa: SALAGAGTDTQY
j_gene: TRBJ2-3
v_gene: TRBV20-1
abundance: NA
d_gene: TRBD2

CDR3aa: ASSYTRTGTMYEQY
j_gene: TRBJ2-7
v_gene: TRBV6-2/TRBV6-3
abundance: few
d_gene: TRBD1

CDR3aa: ASSLEGLAGGPDEQF
j_gene: TRBJ2-1
v_gene: TRBV13
abundance: NA
d_gene: TRBD2

CDR3aa: ASSFQGSGYNEQF
j_gene: TRBJ2-1
v_gene: TRBV6-5
abundance: NA
d_gene: NA